Shown below are 15 T cell receptor beta chains from a single sample sequenced in a study of T-cell reconstitution after alpha-beta-depleted transplantation in children (dated by TCRdb to the mid-2010s). Reading the label with the study, this specimen's treatment or condition is: allogeneic hematopoietic cell transplantation with graft depleted of TCRalphabeta T cells and CD19 B cells. Libraries were prepared through PCR. The data were produced on an Illumina HiSeq 2500. To normalize quantification of the TCRbeta repertoire, the TCR libraries were built with molecular barcoding that relied on unique molecular identifiers. TCRdb passed the public sequencing reads through fastp at Q25 and MiXCR, retaining productive beta sequences. Rows are combined by CDR3 protein, so each entry shows the most common genes and DNA. The table for this sample lists a few hundred thousand distinct CDR3 sequences; roughly a quarter of them were counted only once. The leading ten clones occupy 30% to 45% of the sample.

Specimen: PBMCs, collected before TCRalphabeta/CD19-depleted stem cell transplant. The receptors were gathered from a boy under two years old with Wiskott-Aldrich syndrome, due to receive a stem cell transplant.

The CDR3: CASRGGGAAYNEQFF. The CDR3 DNA sequence: TGCGCCAGCAGGGGGGGGGGAGCAGCCTACAATGAGCAGTTCTTC. This rearrangement joins TRBV5-1 to TRBJ2-1; 7 bases agree with TRBD2. This CDR3 comprises 15 residues. V shed 5 bases and J 2 bases; nucleotides not matched to a gene: 7. Per germline, CDR1 SGHRS and CDR2 YFSETQ. Full variable domain (outside the CDR3, taken from reference TRBV5-1 and TRBJ2-1): KAGVTQTPRYLIKTRGQQVTLSCSPISGHRSVSWYQQTPGQGLQFLFEYFSETQRNKGNFPGRFSGRQFSNSRSEMNVSTLELGDSALYLCASRGGGAAYNEQFFGPGTRLTVL.

This clonotype was counted only a few times. This chain uses TRBV20-1 with TRBJ2-7, with D perhaps TRBD1 (5 bases). Germline loops: CDR1 DFQATT, CDR2 SNEGSKA (reference sequence). Trimming took 5 bases from V and 10 from J, leaving 18 bases between them. This CDR3 has 12 amino acids. In nucleotides, the CDR3 is TGCAGTGCTGGCAGACCGGACACTGCACAGTACTTC. This codes for CSAGRPDTAQYF.

For the CDR3, the DNA is TGCAGTGCTAGAGATGGGGGGACGCGACTGGGGGAGCTGTTTTTT. It specifies CSARDGGTRLGELFF. The chain has TRBV20-1 and TRBJ2-2, with D possibly TRBD2 on 6 matching bases. Germline V CDR1 and CDR2: DFQATT, SNEGSKA (reference sequence). This CDR3 is built from 15 residues. V was clipped by 0 bases and J by 8 bases, with 16 bases between them.

This clonotype was recorded a few times. This chain links TRBV5-4 with TRBJ2-1, with D possibly being TRBD1 or TRBD2 (5 bases each). Trimming stripped 3 bases from V and 3 bases from J, with 16 bases between. This CDR3 contains 16 residues. The V gene's germline CDR1 is SGHNT and CDR2 YYREEE (reference sequence). The CDR3 loop reads CASSWGKAVRYNEQFF. Written as DNA, the CDR3 is TGTGCCAGCAGCTGGGGGAAAGCGGTCCGCTACAATGAGCAGTTCTTC.

The chain is built from TRBV29-1 and TRBJ1-1, with D perhaps TRBD1 (6 bases). The CDR3 is made up of 16 amino acids. Germline loops: CDR1 SQVTM, CDR2 ANQGSEA. Trimming left V 6 bases short and J 9 bases short, with 29 bases between. The CDR3 here is CSVPGGISPFSDKAFF. Here the CDR3 DNA reads TGCAGCGTACCCGGGGGCATTTCCCCATTTTCTGACAAAGCTTTCTTT.

This clonotype has a handful of counts. The chain is built from TRBV10-3 and TRBJ2-1; TRBD1 aligns across 9 bases. The CDR3 is 15 amino acids. Unmatched junction bases numbered 10, after V lost 6 bases and J lost 7 bases. CDR1 is ENHRY, CDR2 SYGVKD, per germline. The CDR3: CAIRSAGTGRNEQFF. CDR3 DNA: TGTGCCATCAGAAGTGCCGGGACAGGGAGAAATGAGCAGTTCTTC.

This clonotype was picked up a small number of times. This sequence joins TRBV11-2 and TRBJ2-2; TRBD2 matches 8 bases. This CDR3 is built from 18 residues. Trimming took 2 bases from V and 2 from J; bases not matched to a gene: 10. In germline, CDR1 is SGHAT, CDR2 FQNNGV. This chain's CDR3 is CASSLILLAGLNTGELFF. CDR3 nucleotides: TGTGCCAGCAGCTTAATCCTGTTAGCGGGACTTAACACCGGGGAGCTGTTTTTT.

This chain joins TRBV11-2 and TRBJ2-1, with 13 bases fitting TRBD2. Germline V lookup: CDR1 SGHAT, CDR2 FQNNGV. The trim removed 5 bases at V and 6 bases at J, leaving 4 bases unmatched. CDR3 length: 15 residues. The CDR3 DNA follows: TGTGCCAGCAGCCGCGGGACTAGCGGGGCCAATGAGCAGTTCTTC. Amino acids: CASSRGTSGANEQFF.

This chain's CDR3 is CSASAGGVLDTQYF. The CDR3 coding sequence is TGCAGTGCGTCCGCGGGAGGGGTTCTTGATACGCAGTATTTT. The genes are TRBV20-1 and TRBJ2-3, with 9 bases fitting TRBD2. CDR3 length: 14 amino acids. CDR1 DFQATT and CDR2 SNEGSKA come from the germline V gene (reference sequence). V was clipped by 6 bases and J by 6 bases; unmatched bases: 10.

This clonotype was observed a few times. The chain combines TRBV7-8 with TRBJ2-7; TRBD2 matches 8 bases. CDR3 length: 15 residues. The junction had 9 bases not matched to a gene; V was cut back by 2 bases and J by 6 bases. Germline CDR1 is SGHVS and CDR2 is FQNEAQ. For the CDR3, the DNA is TGTGCCAGCAGCTTAACGGGAGGGACCGGCGCCGAGCAGTACTTC. It is translated as CASSLTGGTGAEQYF.

This clonotype was counted a few times. The rearrangement uses TRBV10-3 and TRBJ1-5; 10 bases agree with TRBD1. Trimming removed 0 bases from V and 6 bases from J; junction bases left unmatched: 5. The germline gives CDR1 ENHRY, CDR2 SYGVKD. The CDR3 sequence is 16 residues long. The CDR3: CAISESGTGAVQPQHF. The CDR3 nucleotides are TGTGCCATCAGTGAGTCTGGGACAGGGGCCGTTCAGCCCCAGCATTTT.

In this sample, this clonotype turned up a few times. This chain connects TRBV28 to TRBJ2-3, with TRBD2 matching over 9 bases. The CDR3 extends over 14 amino acids. Germline lookup yields CDR1 MDHEN and CDR2 SYDVKM. V was clipped by 5 bases and J by 4 bases; unmatched bases: 4. The CDR3, as DNA: TGTGCCAGCAGTACCGTAGCGGGAGCAGATACGCAGTATTTT. Translation: CASSTVAGADTQYF.

The J gene is TRBJ2-7, the V gene TRBV5-6; 7 nucleotides align to TRBD1. Germline CDR1 reads SGHDT; CDR2 reads YYEEEE. V dropped 7 bases and J dropped 6; count of bases not matched to a gene: 16. The CDR3 has 15 amino acids. The CDR3 region is CASDSLGHPGGEQYF. The CDR3 DNA is TGTGCCAGCGACTCTCTGGGACACCCAGGGGGCGAGCAGTACTTC.

This clonotype was observed a few times. The genes are TRBV7-9 and TRBJ2-7; D possibly corresponds to TRBD2 (6 bases). CDR3 length: 14 residues. V lost 1 base and J lost 5, with 12 bases in between. In germline, CDR1 is SEHNR, CDR2 FQNEAQ (reference sequence). The CDR3 is CASSLVGGSHEQYF. DNA for the CDR3: TGTGCCAGCAGCTTAGTAGGAGGGTCCCACGAGCAGTACTTC.

The CDR3 region has the DNA TGCAGCGTTGAACGCGACAGGGGGCAGGGTGGCTACACCTTC. Protein product: CSVERDRGQGGYTF. The chain employs TRBV29-1 and TRBJ1-2, with 10 nucleotides matching TRBD1. The V and J ends lost 2 bases and 7 bases, in that order; junction bases with no gene match: 7. In germline, CDR1 is SQVTM, CDR2 ANQGSEA. This CDR3 is 14 amino acids long.